This T cell receptor beta chain was identified during a study of neurological immune-mediated disorders. As for the study in general: Relapsing-remitting disease was seen in 31 of the 34 multiple sclerosis patients, and secondary progressive disease was seen in 3. Study-wide results and limits: Among 34 multiple sclerosis patients, phylogenetic grouping put the repertoires of 18 into a single related-CDR3 cluster, a possible signature.

Germline loops: CDR1 SGHAT, CDR2 FQNNGV. Trimming left V 3 bases short and J 6 bases short, with 9 bases between. The CDR3 spans 13 residues. This clonotype was seen many times. Its antigen is as yet unknown. A single record per CDR3 protein comes from TCRdb applying MiXCR to the 5' RACE reads. The sample yields about 82,000 distinct CDR3 sequences, just over 2.5% seen once. The source of this sequence is a woman aged 25 to 39 with multiple sclerosis. Sequencing was done on a sample of PBMCs. The chain uses TRBV11-2 and TRBJ1-5, with no clear D. DNA of the CDR3: TGTGCCAGCAGCTTGGACCTCCCTCAGCCCCAGCATTTT. This encodes CASSLDLPQPQHF.